This T cell receptor beta chain was captured in a study of cytomegalovirus exposure and HLA in healthy donors. The study's findings and limits: Despite most TCR sequences being rare, some public TCRs occurred in many donors.

Sequencing was performed with immunoSEQ multiplex PCR; in TCRdb, only in-frame clones are kept and a portion is missing. The sample has under 400,000 clones; roughly 90% are singletons. For this clone: The antigen is not known.

V gave up 1 base and J gave up 6 bases; unmatched junction bases: 14. CDR1 is SGHAT, CDR2 FQNNGV, per germline. The CDR3 is 17 residues long. The sample taken for sequencing was PBMCs. This sequence was found in a man aged 30 to 45 in good health and CMV-seronegative. The chain couples TRBV11-2 to TRBJ1-2; TRBD1 aligns across 7 bases. DNA for the CDR3: TGTGCCAGCAGCTTAGCGATTATAGGGGGCGGAGGGGATGGCTACACCTTC. Protein product: CASSLAIIGGGGDGYTF.